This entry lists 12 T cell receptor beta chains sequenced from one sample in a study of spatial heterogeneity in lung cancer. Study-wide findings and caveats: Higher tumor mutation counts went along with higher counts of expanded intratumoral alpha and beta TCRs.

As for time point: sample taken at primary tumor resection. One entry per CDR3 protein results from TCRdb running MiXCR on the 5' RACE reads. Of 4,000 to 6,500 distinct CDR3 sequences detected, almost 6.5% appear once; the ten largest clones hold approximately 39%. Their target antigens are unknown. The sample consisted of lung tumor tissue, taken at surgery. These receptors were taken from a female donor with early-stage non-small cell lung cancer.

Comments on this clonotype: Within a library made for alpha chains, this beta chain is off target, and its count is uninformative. The CDR3 region is CASSSPDGAWELFF. The CDR3 DNA is TGTGCCAGCAGTTCCCCGGACGGGGCCTGGGAGCTGTTTTTT. V gene TRBV12-3 or TRBV12-4 combines with J gene TRBJ2-2, with D perhaps matching TRBD1 or TRBD2 (5 bases each). Trimming removed 4 bases from V and 9 bases from J, with 15 bases in between. The CDR3 extends over 14 amino acids.

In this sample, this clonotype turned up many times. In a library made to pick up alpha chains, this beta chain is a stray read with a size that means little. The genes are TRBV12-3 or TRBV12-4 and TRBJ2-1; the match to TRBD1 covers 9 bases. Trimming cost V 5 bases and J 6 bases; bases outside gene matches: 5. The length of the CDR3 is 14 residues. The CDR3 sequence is CASSGDRGSNEQFF. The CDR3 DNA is TGTGCCAGCAGTGGCGACAGGGGGAGCAATGAGCAGTTCTTC.

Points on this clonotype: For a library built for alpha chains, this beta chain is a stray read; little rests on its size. CDR3 in amino acids: CSVATAAAYYEQYF. The DNA of the CDR3 is TGCAGCGTAGCGACAGCGGCAGCCTACTACGAGCAGTACTTC. V is TRBV29-1 and J is TRBJ2-7; D may be TRBD1 or TRBD2 (5 bases each). This CDR3 contains 14 residues. The germline V gene encodes CDR1 SQVTM and CDR2 ANQGSEA. V was shortened by 6 bases and J by 3 bases, with 18 bases between the two germline ends.

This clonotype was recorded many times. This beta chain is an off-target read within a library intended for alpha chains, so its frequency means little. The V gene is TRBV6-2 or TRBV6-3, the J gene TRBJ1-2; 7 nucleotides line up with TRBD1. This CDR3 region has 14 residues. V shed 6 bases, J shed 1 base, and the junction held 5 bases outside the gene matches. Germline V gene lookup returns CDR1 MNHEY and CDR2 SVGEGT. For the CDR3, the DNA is TGTGCCAGCAGAGAGACAGGGAGTAACTATGGCTACACCTTC. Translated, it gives CASRETGSNYGYTF.

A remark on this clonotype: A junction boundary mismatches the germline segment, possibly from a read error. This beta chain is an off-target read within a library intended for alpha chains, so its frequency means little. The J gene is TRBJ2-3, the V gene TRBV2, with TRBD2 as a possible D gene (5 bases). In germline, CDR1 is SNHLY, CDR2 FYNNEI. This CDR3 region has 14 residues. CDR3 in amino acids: CVSSREHRTDTQYF. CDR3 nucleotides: TGTGTCAGCAGCCGGGAACATCGCACAGATACGCAGTATTTT.

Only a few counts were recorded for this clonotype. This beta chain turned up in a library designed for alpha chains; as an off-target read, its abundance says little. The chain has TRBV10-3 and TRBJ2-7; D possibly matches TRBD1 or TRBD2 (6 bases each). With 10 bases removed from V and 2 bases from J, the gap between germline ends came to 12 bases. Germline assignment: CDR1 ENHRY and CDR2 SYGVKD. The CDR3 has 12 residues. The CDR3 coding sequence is TGTGCCAGTCGAGGGGGGACCTACGAGCAGTACGTC. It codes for CASRGGTYEQYV.

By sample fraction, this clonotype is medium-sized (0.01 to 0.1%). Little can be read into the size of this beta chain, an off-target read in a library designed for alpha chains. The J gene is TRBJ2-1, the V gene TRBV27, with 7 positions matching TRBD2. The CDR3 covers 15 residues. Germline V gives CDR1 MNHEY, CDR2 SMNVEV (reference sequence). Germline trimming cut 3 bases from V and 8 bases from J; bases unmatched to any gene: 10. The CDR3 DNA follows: TGTGCCAGCAGTTTGGTGCGGGAGTATGGAGATGAGCAGTTCTTC. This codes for CASSLVREYGDEQFF.

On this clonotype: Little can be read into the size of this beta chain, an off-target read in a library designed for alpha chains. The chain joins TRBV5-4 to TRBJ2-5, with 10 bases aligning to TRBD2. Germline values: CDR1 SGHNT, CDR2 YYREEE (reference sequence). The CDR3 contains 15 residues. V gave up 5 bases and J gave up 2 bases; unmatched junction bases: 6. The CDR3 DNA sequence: TGTGCCAGCAGTCCTGGACTAGCGGTGCAAGAGACCCAGTACTTC. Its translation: CASSPGLAVQETQYF. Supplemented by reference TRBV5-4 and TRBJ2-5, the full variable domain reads ETGVTQSPTHLIKTRGQQVTLRCSSQSGHNTVSWYQQALGQGPQFIFQYYREEENGRGNFPPRFSGLQFPNYSSELNVNALELDDSALYLCASSPGLAVQETQYFGPGTRLLVL.

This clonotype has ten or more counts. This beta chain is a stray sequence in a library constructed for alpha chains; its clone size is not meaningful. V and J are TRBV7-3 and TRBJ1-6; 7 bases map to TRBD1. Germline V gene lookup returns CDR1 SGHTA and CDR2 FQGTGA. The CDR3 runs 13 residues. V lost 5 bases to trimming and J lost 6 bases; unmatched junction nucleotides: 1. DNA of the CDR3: TGTGCCAGCAGCGGACAGGTTAATTCACCCCTCCACTTT. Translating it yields CASSGQVNSPLHF.

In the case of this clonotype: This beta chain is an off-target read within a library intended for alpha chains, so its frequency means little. CDR3 sequence reads: CASSLSAGASADTQYF. The CDR3, as DNA: TGTGCCAGCAGTTTATCCGCGGGAGCTTCAGCAGATACGCAGTATTTT. The chain uses TRBV28 and TRBJ2-3; 7 bases line up with TRBD2. Germline CDR1 is MDHEN and CDR2 is SYDVKM. The CDR3 covers 16 residues. V was pared by 1 base and J by 4 bases, with 8 bases of the junction left unmatched.

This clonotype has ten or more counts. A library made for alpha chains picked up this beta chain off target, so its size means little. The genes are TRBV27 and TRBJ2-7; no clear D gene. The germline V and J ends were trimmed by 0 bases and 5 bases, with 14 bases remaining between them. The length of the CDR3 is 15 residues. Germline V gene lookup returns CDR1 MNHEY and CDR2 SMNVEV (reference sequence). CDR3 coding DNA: TGTGCCAGCAGTTTATCCAGGAACGGGCCCAACGAGCAGTACTTC. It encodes CASSLSRNGPNEQYF.

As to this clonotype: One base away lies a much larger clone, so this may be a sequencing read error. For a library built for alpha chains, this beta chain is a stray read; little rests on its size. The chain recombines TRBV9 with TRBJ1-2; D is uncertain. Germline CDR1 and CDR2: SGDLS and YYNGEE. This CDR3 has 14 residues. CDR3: CASSVDGQNYSYTF. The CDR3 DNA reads TGTGCCAGCAGCGTAGATGGGCAGAACTATAGCTACACCTTC.